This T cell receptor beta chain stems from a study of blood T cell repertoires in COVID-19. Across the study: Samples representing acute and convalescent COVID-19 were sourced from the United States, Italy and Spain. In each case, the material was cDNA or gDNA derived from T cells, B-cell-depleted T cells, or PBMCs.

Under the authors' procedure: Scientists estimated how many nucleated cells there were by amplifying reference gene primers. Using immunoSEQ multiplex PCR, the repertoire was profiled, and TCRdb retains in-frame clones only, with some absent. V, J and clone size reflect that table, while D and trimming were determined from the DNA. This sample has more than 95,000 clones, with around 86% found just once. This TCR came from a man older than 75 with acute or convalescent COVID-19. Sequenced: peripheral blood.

CDR3 protein: CASGPSYNEQFF. The CDR3, as DNA: TGTGCCAGTGGCCCCTCCTACAATGAGCAGTTCTTC. The rearrangement uses TRBV28 and TRBJ2-1; D is ambiguous. From germline, CDR1 is MDHEN and CDR2 SYDVKM. V was trimmed by 9 bases and J by 0 bases, leaving 6 bases between them. There are 12 residues in the CDR3.